These T cell receptor beta chains were read from a single sample in a study of T cells expressing NK-cell markers. TCRdb reprocessed the 5' RACE reads, keeping one entry per CDR3 protein, no DNA. The table gives 300,000 to 500,000 distinct CDR3 sequences; the top ten clones make up about 10% of it. The sample consisted of blood T cells: a sorted CD56 or NKG2C T cell subset, CD4+ or CD8+ T cells, or bulk PBMC T cells (not recorded which). The receptors were sampled from a woman in her fifties or sixties in good health. The CDR3 runs from the conserved cysteine through the conserved F or W.

v_gene	j_gene	CDR3aa
TRBV7-9	TRBJ2-5	CASSLGGLQETQYF
TRBV14	TRBJ1-1	CASSPFTGTVDAEAFF
TRBV24-1	TRBJ2-3	CATRAGGPDTQYF
TRBV6-4	TRBJ2-1	CASSPSPGGEQFF
TRBV5-4	TRBJ2-3	CASSPPGADTQYF
TRBV7-9	TRBJ2-1	CASSPVGESREQFF
TRBV7-9	TRBJ2-7	CATDWVSRPSYEQYF
TRBV7-3	TRBJ2-3	CASSLELQDTQYF
TRBV19	TRBJ2-1	CASKKGIAGMDEQFF
TRBV10-3	TRBJ2-1	CAITPGGAGEQFF
TRBV10-3	TRBJ2-1	CAISEGQGLLNEQFF
TRBV5-5	TRBJ2-1	CASSLASWGEYNEQFF
TRBV6-5	TRBJ2-5	CASRKTGGQETQYF
TRBV12-3/TRBV12-4	TRBJ2-5	CASSPGQGGRETQYF